The 23 T cell receptor beta chains presented below share a single source sample, sequenced in a study of blood T cell repertoires in COVID-19. Clones were read by immunoSEQ multiplex PCR, and TCRdb kept only the in-frame ones, dropping some. The profile covers over 250,000 clones, with around 84% appearing a single time and about 5% taken by the ten largest. The specimen was PBMCs or T cells enriched from blood (not recorded which). The receptor source for this set is a man between 40 and 49 years old who had been exposed to COVID-19.

This chain connects TRBV5-1 to TRBJ2-7; D is possibly TRBD1 (6 bases). CDR1 and CDR2 from the germline V gene are SGHRS and YFSETQ. Between the trimmed V and J ends, which lost 5 bases and 3 bases, there was a span of 21 bases. The CDR3 has 16 residues. For the CDR3, the DNA is TGCGCCAGCAGTTGGGGCGCGGAAAAACAGGGCTACGAGCAGTACTTC. This sequence encodes CASSWGAEKQGYEQYF.

The chain links TRBV3-1 (or the pseudogene TRBV3-2) to TRBJ1-4; D ambiguous. Per germline, CDR1 LGHDT and CDR2 YNNKEL (reference sequence). CDR3 size: 14 residues. Trimming took 2 bases from V and 8 from J, leaving 12 bases between them. CDR3: CASSQIGGREKLFF. As DNA, the CDR3 is TGTGCCAGCAGCCAAATCGGCGGGAGGGAAAAACTGTTTTTT.

The genes are TRBV28 and TRBJ2-4; 7 bases fit TRBD1. CDR1 and CDR2 from the germline V gene are MDHEN and SYDVKM. The CDR3 consists of 17 residues. With 2 bases clipped from V and 2 bases from J, the junction kept 9 bases outside the gene matches. CDR3 nucleotides: TGTGCCAGCAGTTTAAACCCACCGACAGGGACCAAAAACATTCAGTACTTC. This codes for CASSLNPPTGTKNIQYF.

The chain is built from TRBV20-1 and TRBJ2-3; the match to TRBD2 covers 8 bases. The ends lost 3 bases at V and 7 bases at J; junction bases unmatched: 12. CDR1 is DFQATT, CDR2 SNEGSKA, per germline (reference sequence). The CDR3 runs to 15 residues. The CDR3 sequence: CSASGGRSGVNTQYF. DNA for the CDR3: TGCAGTGCTAGTGGCGGGAGGAGTGGGGTAAATACGCAGTATTTT.

This chain joins TRBV24-1 and TRBJ2-1; TRBD2 might be the D (5 bases). CDR1 and CDR2 (germline): KGHDR, SFDVKD. V lost 0 bases, J lost 10 bases, and 21 bases lay in between. This CDR3 is built from 17 residues. The CDR3: CATSDLQVSELAGEQFF. CDR3 in DNA: TGTGCCACCAGTGATTTGCAAGTTAGTGAGCTAGCTGGGGAGCAGTTCTTC.

The chain couples TRBV7-8 to TRBJ1-1; no reliable D call. This CDR3 has 13 amino acids. CDR1 is SGHVS, CDR2 FQNEAQ, per germline. Between the trimmed V and J ends, which lost 8 bases and 1 base, there was a span of 11 bases. The CDR3 nucleotides are TGTGCCAGCGGAATAACTACGAACACTGAAGCTTTCTTT. Its protein is CASGITTNTEAFF.

Notes on this clone: The same CDR3 also results from other DNA sequences found in this sample. CDR3 amino acids: CASSRDRATDTQYF. The CDR3 nucleotides read TGTGCCAGCTCAAGGGACAGGGCCACAGATACGCAGTATTTT. The genes are TRBV18 and TRBJ2-3, with 9 bases fitting TRBD1. CDR1 and CDR2 (germline): KGHSH, LQKENI. The CDR3 is made up of 14 amino acids. Trimming took 5 bases from V and 2 from J; bases not matched to a gene: 2.

V and J are TRBV3-1 (or the pseudogene TRBV3-2) and TRBJ1-2; a weak D match, TRBD1 (5 bases). V lost 1 base and J 8 bases, leaving 20 bases between the germline ends. The V gene's germline CDR1 is LGHDT and CDR2 YNNKEL (reference sequence). The CDR3 covers 16 residues. DNA of the CDR3: TGTGCCAGCAGCCAAGGACCCCCAAGGGGCGCCGGAGGCTACACCTTC. Translated: CASSQGPPRGAGGYTF.

The chain employs TRBV7-9 and TRBJ1-1; D is ambiguous. V lost 5 bases to trimming and J lost 5 bases, with 15 bases between them. CDR1 and CDR2 from the germline V gene are SEHNR and FQNEAQ (reference sequence). This CDR3 region has 14 residues. As DNA, the CDR3 is TGTGCCAGCAGCATGATGGAGGGTACGACTGAAGCTTTCTTT. As protein: CASSMMEGTTEAFF.

This clone was recorded once. This chain connects TRBV7-9 to TRBJ2-7; 7 positions agree with TRBD1. Looked up from germline, CDR1 is SEHNR and CDR2 is FQNEAQ (reference sequence). CDR3 length equals 14 residues. V lost 5 bases to trimming and J lost 5 bases; unmatched junction nucleotides: 9. The CDR3 DNA reads as TGTGCCAGCAGCCCGGTGACAGGGTCCCACGAGCAGTACTTC. It encodes CASSPVTGSHEQYF. Together with reference TRBV7-9 and TRBJ2-7, the CDR3 gives the full variable domain: DTGVSQNPRHKITKRGQNVTFRCDPISEHNRLYWYRQTLGQGPEFLTYFQNEAQLEKSRLLSDRFSAERPKGSFSTLEIQRTEQGDSAMYLCASSPVTGSHEQYFGPGTRLTVT.

This clone was counted once. This chain uses TRBV11-2 with TRBJ1-3, with TRBD1 as a possible D gene (5 bases). The germline CDR1 and CDR2 sequences are SGHAT and FQNNGV. CDR3 length equals 16 residues. Between the trimmed V and J ends, which lost 6 bases and 4 bases, there was a span of 19 bases. Here the CDR3 DNA reads TGTGCCAGCAGGAATACAGGCAGGGTTTTCGGAAACACCATATATTTT. Encoded protein: CASRNTGRVFGNTIYF.

The rearrangement joins TRBV4-2 to TRBJ2-1, with D tentatively TRBD2 (6 bases). The germline CDR1 and CDR2 sequences are LGHNA and YNFKEQ. The V and J ends lost 4 bases and 6 bases respectively, with 19 bases between them. The CDR3 covers 16 residues. The CDR3 DNA follows: TGTGCCAGCAGCCCAGCTTGGGACTCTCTTTTCAATGAGCAGTTCTTC. Translation: CASSPAWDSLFNEQFF.

This rearrangement joins TRBV19 to TRBJ1-4, with D perhaps matching TRBD1 (5 bases). The CDR3 is 18 residues long. CDR1 LNHDA and CDR2 SQIVND come from the germline V gene (reference sequence). V lost 2 bases, J lost 0 bases, and 16 bases lay in between. The CDR3 region is CASSIRRQIRATNEKLFF. The CDR3 coding sequence is TGTGCCAGTAGTATAAGGAGACAGATTAGAGCAACTAATGAAAAACTGTTTTTT.

This chain uses TRBV7-8 with TRBJ1-5; D is unclear. Germline V gives CDR1 SGHVS, CDR2 FQNEAQ. CDR3 length: 16 residues. V gave up 5 bases and J gave up 3 bases, with 17 bases separating them. The CDR3 DNA reads as TGTGCCAGCAGCCTTTGGGCCCTTAATAACAATCAGCCCCAGCATTTT. This codes for CASSLWALNNNQPQHF. The complete variable domain, with remaining parts taken from reference TRBV7-8 and TRBJ1-5, reads GAGVSQSPRYKVAKRGQDVALRCDPISGHVSLFWYQQALGQGPEFLTYFQNEAQLDKSGLPSDRFFAERPEGSVSTLKIQRTQQEDSAVYLCASSLWALNNNQPQHFGDGTRLSIL.

This clone was counted only a few times. The chain joins TRBV6-5 to TRBJ1-2, with D tentatively TRBD1 (5 bases). The V end lost 6 bases, the J end lost 8 bases, and 13 bases lay between the germline ends. This CDR3 has 12 amino acids. Germline CDR1 reads MNHEY; CDR2 reads SVGAGI. DNA of the CDR3: TGTGCCAGCAGCGGGGCGGGGCTCGGCTACACCTTC. Translation gives CASSGAGLGYTF.

V usage is TRBV7-3 and J usage is TRBJ2-3, with D tentatively TRBD2 (5 bases). Trimming left V 5 bases short and J 0 bases short, with 15 bases between. This CDR3 spans 16 amino acids. Per the germline V gene, CDR1 is SGHTA and CDR2 is FQGTGA. The CDR3 reads CASSLTSGPSTDTQYF. The CDR3 region has the DNA TGTGCCAGCAGCCTCACCAGCGGCCCAAGCACAGATACGCAGTATTTT.

V gene TRBV7-2 combines with J gene TRBJ2-3; TRBD2 matches at 10 bases. V shed 2 bases and J 7 bases; nucleotides not matched to a gene: 9. The germline gives CDR1 SGHTA, CDR2 FQGNSA. The CDR3 spans 16 residues. The CDR3 DNA reads as TGTGCCAGCAGCTTATCAGCGGGAGGGGGCCTTCATACGCAGTATTTT. Its translation: CASSLSAGGGLHTQYF.

This clone was found once. V gene TRBV6-5 combines with J gene TRBJ2-1; TRBD2 aligns across 11 bases. V gave up 2 bases and J gave up 5 bases; unmatched junction bases: 5. CDR3 length equals 16 residues. Germline V gives CDR1 MNHEY, CDR2 SVGAGI. The CDR3 nucleotides are TGTGCCAGCAGTTACGTTGGGACTAGCGGCGACAATGAGCAGTTCTTC. The encoded protein is CASSYVGTSGDNEQFF.

The V gene is TRBV5-1, the J gene TRBJ1-2, with a tentative D call TRBD1 (5 bases). CDR3 length: 12 amino acids. Trimming removed 5 bases at V and 8 bases at J, with 13 bases between. Per the germline V gene, CDR1 is SGHRS and CDR2 is YFSETQ. The chain's CDR3 is CASRGDAGGYTF. The CDR3 DNA sequence: TGCGCCAGCAGAGGGGATGCGGGAGGCTACACCTTC.

V gene TRBV3-1 (or the pseudogene TRBV3-2) combines with J gene TRBJ2-3; 9 nucleotides agree with TRBD2. Germline V gene lookup returns CDR1 LGHDT and CDR2 YNNKEL (reference sequence). J was trimmed by 5 bases and V by 4 bases; bases with no gene match: 10. The CDR3 is made up of 16 amino acids. In DNA form, the CDR3 reads TGTGCCAGCAGCCGCCCCCCGGGACTAGCACAAGATACGCAGTATTTT. It encodes CASSRPPGLAQDTQYF.

V usage is TRBV14 and J usage is TRBJ1-2; TRBD1 is a possible D gene (6 bases). Trimming cost V 1 base and J 4 bases, with 13 bases left between them. The CDR3 has 15 residues. Germline V gene sequence: CDR1 SGHDN, CDR2 FVKESK. The CDR3 spells CASSQGTGPLYGYTF. CDR3 sequence (DNA): TGTGCCAGCAGCCAAGGTACAGGGCCCCTCTATGGCTACACCTTC.

This clone appeared once. The V gene is TRBV11-2, the J gene TRBJ1-2; D gene uncertain. The CDR3 has 12 residues. Trimming removed 4 bases at V and 8 bases at J, with 11 bases between. CDR1 and CDR2 from the germline V gene are SGHAT and FQNNGV. CDR3 residues: CASSSEGRGYTF. The DNA of the CDR3 is TGTGCCAGCAGCTCGGAAGGGAGGGGCTACACCTTC.

The rearrangement uses TRBV28 and TRBJ2-7; unclear D gene. There are 11 residues in the CDR3. Germline V gene data show CDR1 as MDHEN and CDR2 as SYDVKM. Between the trimmed V and J ends, which lost 4 bases and 6 bases, there was a span of 7 bases. The CDR3 is CASSSPFEQYF. The DNA of the CDR3 is TGTGCCAGCAGTTCCCCGTTCGAGCAGTACTTC.